Listed here is a single T cell receptor (beta chain). Amplification of TCR beta used genomic DNA extracted from peripheral blood. The CDR3 contains 13 residues. Germline CDR1 is SEHNR and CDR2 is FQNEAQ (reference sequence). V dropped 5 bases and J dropped 3 bases, with 10 bases sitting between them. This specimen belongs to a study of T cell repertoires in aging, cancer and after chemotherapy. A mixed TRB-A/B primer pool amplified rearranged TRB by multiplex touch-down PCR. TCRdb called the multiplex PCR reads again in MiXCR, with one record for every CDR3 protein. The sample lists fewer than 6,000 distinct CDR3 sequences, 23% occurring once.

This chain connects TRBV7-9 to TRBJ2-5, with D unclear. This clonotype was obtained from a human donor with a blood cancer. The sequenced material came from blood. The CDR3 is CASSVDGKETQYF. As DNA, the CDR3 is TGTGCCAGCAGCGTCGATGGAAAAGAGACCCAGTACTTC.